This T cell receptor beta chain was sequenced in a study of blood T cell repertoires in COVID-19. At the level of the study: Donors in the United States, Italy and Spain gave samples during acute or convalescent COVID-19.

Trimming took off 0 bases at V and 1 base at J, with 7 bases between the two ends. Germline assignment: CDR1 SGHRS and CDR2 YFSETQ. This CDR3 spans 14 amino acids. Authors' processing steps: Quantification of nucleated cells was approximated via reference gene primer amplification. The method was immunoSEQ multiplex PCR; TCRdb's version includes in-frame clones alone and lacks a portion of them. V, J and clone size derive from that table, while D and trimming were established from the DNA sequence. Here the sample spans about 63,000 clones, 76% being singletons. Material for sequencing was peripheral blood. The rearrangement joins TRBV5-1 to TRBJ1-1; no definite D call. The TCR comes from a woman of 80 years or more with acute or convalescent COVID-19. The CDR3 bases are TGCGCCAGCAGCTTGGCCTACCGGAACACTGAAGCTTTCTTT. Translating gives CASSLAYRNTEAFF.